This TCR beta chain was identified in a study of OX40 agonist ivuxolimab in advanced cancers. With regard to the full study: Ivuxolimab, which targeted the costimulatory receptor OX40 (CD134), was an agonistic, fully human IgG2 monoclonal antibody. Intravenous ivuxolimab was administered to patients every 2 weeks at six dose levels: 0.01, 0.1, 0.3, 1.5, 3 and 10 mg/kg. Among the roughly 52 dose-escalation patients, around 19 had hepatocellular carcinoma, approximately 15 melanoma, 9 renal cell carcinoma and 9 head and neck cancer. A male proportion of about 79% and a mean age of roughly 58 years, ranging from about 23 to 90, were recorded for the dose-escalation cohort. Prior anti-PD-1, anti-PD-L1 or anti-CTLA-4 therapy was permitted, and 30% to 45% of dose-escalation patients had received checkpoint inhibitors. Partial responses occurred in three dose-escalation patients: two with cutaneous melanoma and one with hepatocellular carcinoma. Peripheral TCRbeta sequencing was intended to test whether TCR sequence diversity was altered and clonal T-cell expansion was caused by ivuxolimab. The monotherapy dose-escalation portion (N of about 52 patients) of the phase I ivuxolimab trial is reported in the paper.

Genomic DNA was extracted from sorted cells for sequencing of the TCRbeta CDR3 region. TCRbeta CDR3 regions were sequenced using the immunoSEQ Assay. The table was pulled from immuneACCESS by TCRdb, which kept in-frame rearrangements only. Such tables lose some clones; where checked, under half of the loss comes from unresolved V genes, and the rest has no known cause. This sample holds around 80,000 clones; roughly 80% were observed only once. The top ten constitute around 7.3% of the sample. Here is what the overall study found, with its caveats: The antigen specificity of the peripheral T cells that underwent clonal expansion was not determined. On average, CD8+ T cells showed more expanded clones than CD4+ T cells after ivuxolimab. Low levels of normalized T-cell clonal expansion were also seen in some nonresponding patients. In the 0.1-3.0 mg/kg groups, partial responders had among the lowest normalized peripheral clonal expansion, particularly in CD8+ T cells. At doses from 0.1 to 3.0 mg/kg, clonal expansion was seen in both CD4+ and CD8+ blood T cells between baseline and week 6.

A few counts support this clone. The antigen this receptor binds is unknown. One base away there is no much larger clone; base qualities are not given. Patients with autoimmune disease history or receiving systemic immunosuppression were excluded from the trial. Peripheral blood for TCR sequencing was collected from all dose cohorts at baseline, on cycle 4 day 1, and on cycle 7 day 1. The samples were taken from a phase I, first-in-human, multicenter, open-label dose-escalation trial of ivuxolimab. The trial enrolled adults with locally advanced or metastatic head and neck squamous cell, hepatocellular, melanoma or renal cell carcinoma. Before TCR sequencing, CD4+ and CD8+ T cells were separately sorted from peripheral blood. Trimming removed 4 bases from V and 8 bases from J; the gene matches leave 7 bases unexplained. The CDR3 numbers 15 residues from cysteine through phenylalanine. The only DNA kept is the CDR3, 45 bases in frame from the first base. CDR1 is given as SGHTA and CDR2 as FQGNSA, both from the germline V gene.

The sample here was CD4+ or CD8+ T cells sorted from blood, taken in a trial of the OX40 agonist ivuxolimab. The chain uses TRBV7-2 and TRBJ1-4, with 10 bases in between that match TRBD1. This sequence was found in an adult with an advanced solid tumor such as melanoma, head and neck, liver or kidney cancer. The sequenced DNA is TGTGCCAGCAGCTCAATGGGACAGGGGTTAGAAAAACTGTTTTTT. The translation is CASSSMGQGLEKLFF.